This record looks at one TCR beta chain sequence and its context. Antigen: not known. A second roughly 7 to 12 cycle PCR used barcoded and J-beta primers. All samples yielded 2.5 million or more CDR3-containing paired-end reads. One entry per CDR3 protein, called by TCRdb with MiXCR from the 5' RACE reads. Among about 800,000 distinct CDR3 sequences listed, around 45% were seen once. Germline CDR1 and CDR2: DFQATT and SNEGSKA (reference sequence). Trimming removed 2 bases from V and 8 bases from J, with 13 bases in between. The CDR3 has 13 residues. The sample comes from a study of blood T cells in healthy people across ages. Study details: Per two T cells, about one barcoded beta molecule was captured through template switching.

Whole-study results and caveats: A strong correlation between TCR beta diversity and naive T cell percentage was seen. Per million T cells, TCR beta diversity dropped about linearly as age rose.

Material: blood. The rearrangement links TRBV20-1 to TRBJ2-4; D perhaps matches TRBD1 (5 bases). The TCR was taken from a man aged 80 or over in good health. CDR3 region: CSARYPDRHIQYF. The CDR3 region has the DNA TGCAGTGCTAGATACCCAGACAGACACATTCAGTACTTC.